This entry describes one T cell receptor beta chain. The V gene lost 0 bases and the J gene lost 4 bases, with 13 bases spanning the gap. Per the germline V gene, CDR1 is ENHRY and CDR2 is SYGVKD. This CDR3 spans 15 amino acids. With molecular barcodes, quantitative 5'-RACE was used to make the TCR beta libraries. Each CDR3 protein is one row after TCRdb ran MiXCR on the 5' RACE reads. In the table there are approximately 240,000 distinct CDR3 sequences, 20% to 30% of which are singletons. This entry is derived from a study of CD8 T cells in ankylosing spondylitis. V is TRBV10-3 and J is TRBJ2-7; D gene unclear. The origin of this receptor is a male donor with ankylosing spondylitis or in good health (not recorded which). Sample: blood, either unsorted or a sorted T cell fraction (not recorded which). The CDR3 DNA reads TGTGCCATCAGTGAGTCGGGGAACAGATTATACGAGCAGTACTTC. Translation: CAISESGNRLYEQYF.